This T cell receptor beta chain was identified in a study of blood T cell repertoires in COVID-19. In the study overall: The origin of the acute and convalescent COVID-19 samples was the United States, Italy and Spain.

Enrollment of patients from Seattle took place during active infection, with longitudinal follow-up. Original methodology: Amplification with reference gene primers provided the estimates of nucleated cell counts. Repertoires were generated with immunoSEQ multiplex PCR, while TCRdb's copy carries only in-frame clones and drops some. V, J and clone size are those of that table, while D and trimming were read from the DNA. This table has 85,000 to 120,000 clones, 70% to 80% appearing once. This CDR3 spans 12 amino acids. The germline V gene has CDR1 SGHRS and CDR2 YFSETQ. The V and J ends lost 0 bases and 8 bases, in that order; junction bases with no gene match: 1.

Material: peripheral blood. This clonotype originated in an elderly man with COVID-19, enrolled during active disease. The gene calls are TRBV5-1 and TRBJ1-2, with 7 bases aligning to TRBD1. The CDR3, as DNA: TGCGCCAGCAGCTTGGAGGGACAGGGCTACACCTTC. This sequence encodes CASSLEGQGYTF.